These T cell receptor beta chains were read from a single sample in a study of identical twins. From the 5' RACE reads, TCRdb called clonotypes with MiXCR, one entry per CDR3 protein. This table holds just over 500,000 distinct CDR3 sequences, less than 25% found once. These data also formed part of another study, on T cells expressing NK-cell markers.

The sample was CD4+ T cells sorted from blood. The receptors originated from a woman aged 18-35 years in good health. CDR3s include the opening cysteine and the closing phenylalanine or tryptophan. The D gene is left open where the match is weak. Clone size appears in some rows only: once, few, many, or a class for an expanded clone.

>TRBV6-5|TRBJ1-1|many|-
TGTGCCAGCAGTTACCAAAACACGAACACTGAAGCTTTCTTT
CASSYQNTNTEAFF
>TRBV6-5|TRBJ1-5|-|-
TGTGCCAGCAGTTTCTTCGACGGTGCGCGGCCCCAGCATTTT
CASSFFDGARPQHF
>TRBV15|TRBJ1-5|-|-
TGTGCCACCAGCACAATGGTGCATCAGCCCCAGCATTTT
CATSTMVHQPQHF
>TRBV18|TRBJ1-6|few|TRBD1
TGTGCCAGCTCACCAAAACAGGGGTCCTATAATTCACCCCTCCACTTT
CASSPKQGSYNSPLHF
>TRBV12-3/TRBV12-4|TRBJ2-3|many|-
TGTGCCAGCAGTTCCCGGACTAGCACAGATACGCAGTATTTT
CASSSRTSTDTQYF
>TRBV20-1|TRBJ2-1|-|TRBD1
TGCAGTGCTCTGACAGGGGTCAGCTCCTACAATGAGCAGTTCTTC
CSALTGVSSYNEQFF
>TRBV2|TRBJ2-3|-|-
TGTGCCAGCAGTGTCGTGGCAGATACGCAGTATTTT
CASSVVADTQYF
>TRBV27|TRBJ2-4|-|-
TGTGCCAGCAGACCGGACAGTCTAGCCAAAAACATTCAGTACTTC
CASRPDSLAKNIQYF
>TRBV20-1|TRBJ2-7|-|TRBD2
TGCAGTGCATTGGAGCTTAGCGGGTCCTCCTACGAGCAGTACTTC
CSALELSGSSYEQYF
>TRBV12-3/TRBV12-4|TRBJ2-3|-|TRBD2
TGTGCCTGCAGTTTAAGGGTTTCTAGCGGGGGGGAAGGCACAGATACGCAGTATTTT
CACSLRVSSGGEGTDTQYF
>TRBV5-6|TRBJ2-7|-|TRBD2
TGTGCCAGCAGCGGCAGGACTAGCGTGAAGTACGAGCAGTACTTC
CASSGRTSVKYEQYF
>TRBV18|TRBJ2-7|-|-
TGTGCCAGCTCACCAAACAGGGCATACGAGCAGTACTTC
CASSPNRAYEQYF
>TRBV20-1|TRBJ2-7|once|-
TGCAGTGCACGGAATCCCGGACAGACCCACTACGAGCAGTACTTC
CSARNPGQTHYEQYF
>TRBV10-3|TRBJ2-7|-|-
TGTGCCATCAAAGCTAACTCCTACGAGCAGTACTTC
CAIKANSYEQYF
>TRBV5-1|TRBJ1-1|few|-
TGCGCCAGCAAACCTGCAGCATCGAACACTGAAGCTTTCTTT
CASKPAASNTEAFF
>TRBV10-3|TRBJ2-5|-|-
TGTGCCATCAGTGAGGGCCCGCCCATAGAGACCCAGTACTTC
CAISEGPPIETQYF
>TRBV25-1|TRBJ2-2|-|-
TGTGCCAGCAGTGAATCCCCGAGTACCGGGGAGCTGTTTTTT
CASSESPSTGELFF
>TRBV7-2|TRBJ2-2|-|-
TGTGCCAGCAGCTCCACCTTTGGCCGCGGGGAGCTGTTTTTT
CASSSTFGRGELFF
>TRBV2|TRBJ2-1|few|TRBD2
TGTGCCAGCAGTGAAGCCGGGCTGACTAGCGGAGTCTATGAGCAGTTCTTC
CASSEAGLTSGVYEQFF
>TRBV18|TRBJ2-7|-|-
TGTGCCAGCTCACGAATAACGAGCTCCTACGAGCAGTACTTC
CASSRITSSYEQYF
>TRBV5-1|TRBJ2-7|few|-
TGCGCCAGCAGCTTGGGGTCCCCCCTTGAAGACGAGCAGTACTTC
CASSLGSPLEDEQYF
>TRBV4-3|TRBJ2-3|few|-
TGCGCCAGCAGCCAAGGGGTCCCCTCCGGCACAGATACGCAGTATTTT
CASSQGVPSGTDTQYF
>TRBV5-1|TRBJ1-2|-|-
TGCGCCAGCAGCTTGGTGGACCGGGCAGGGGATAACTATGGCTACACCTTC
CASSLVDRAGDNYGYTF
>TRBV20-1|TRBJ2-1|-|-
TGCAGTGCTTTTTCTAACCGGGACCCGGGTGAGCAGTTCTTC
CSAFSNRDPGEQFF
>TRBV5-1|TRBJ1-1|-|-
TGCGCCAGCAGCTTGGCCGAGGGGACACCGGTTTTCTTT
CASSLAEGTPVFF